This T cell receptor (beta chain) was identified during a study of cytomegalovirus exposure and HLA in healthy donors. CDR3 size: 14 residues. The germline V gene encodes CDR1 MRHNA and CDR2 SNTAGT. V lost 4 bases, J lost 1 base, and 0 bases stayed unmatched. Whole-study findings and limits: The likely origin of a cluster of highly shared sequence variants was a sequencing artifact.

Concerning this clone: Its antigen is still unknown.

The PCR contained 60 Vbeta and 13 Jbeta primers. TCRdb keeps only in-frame clones here, not all; method: immunoSEQ multiplex PCR. The sample holds about 200,000 clones, about 78% seen once. This chain uses TRBV6-4 with TRBJ2-3, with 9 bases aligning to TRBD1. Specimen: PBMCs. The TCR originated in a woman under 40 in good health and CMV-seronegative. The CDR3 DNA reads as TGTGCCAGCAGTGGGACAGGGGGCACAGATACGCAGTATTTT. Its protein product is CASSGTGGTDTQYF.